This record covers a single TCR beta chain. Libraries were prepared by immunoSEQ multiplex PCR; TCRdb keeps only in-frame clonotypes and omits some of them. The top ten hold approximately 2% of the sample, which has 150,000 to 200,000 clones, around 90% seen once. The data were obtained in a study of blood T cell repertoires in COVID-19. Across the whole study: Researchers got acute and convalescent COVID-19 samples from the United States, Italy and Spain.

The CDR3 sequence is 14 residues long. With 4 bases clipped from V and 7 bases from J, the junction kept 8 bases outside the gene matches. Germline assignment: CDR1 LNHDA and CDR2 SQIVND (reference sequence). The rearrangement joins TRBV19 to TRBJ2-7, with 9 bases identical to TRBD2. Sequences were obtained from PBMCs or T cells enriched from blood (not recorded which). The receptor was derived from a woman in her 30s who had recovered from COVID-19. The CDR3 is CASSSGRASEEQYF. The CDR3 coding sequence is TGTGCCAGTAGTAGCGGGAGGGCCTCGGAGGAGCAGTACTTC.